This TCR beta chain was documented in a study of metastatic and nonmetastatic thyroid tumors (dated by TCRdb to the early 2020s). Background for the entire study: For patients with malignant and with benign thyroid disease, the researchers compared repertoires between peripheral blood samples and tumor or nodule tissue samples. What the work shows at the level of the full study, not this receptor alone: TCR beta diversity was reported as significantly higher in malignant tumors than in benign nodules, in both blood and tumor samples.

The table lists this clone with many counts. Its antigen remains unidentified. The record has no base qualities; no much larger clone is one base away. The method behind the library was PCR. Sequencing relied on an Illumina HiSeq 4000. High-throughput sequencing was used to profile the CDR3 region of the TCR beta-chain in every patient. For the original study's pipeline: Drawing on CDR3 differences between clinicopathological groups, the researchers built a classifier meant to tell apart patients with distant-metastatic papillary thyroid cancer. The Shannon index was used to assess repertoire diversity, and the Morisita-Horn index was used to assess tumor-blood repertoire similarity. Using fastp trimming at Q25 and MiXCR clonotype assembly, TCRdb reanalyzed the public sequencing data and kept in-frame beta chains. Here the V and J calls rest on TCRdb's processing, not on the authors' analysis. In all, the sample holds 30,000 to 40,000 clones, and roughly a fifth of those were seen once. Around a fifth of the sample is held by the ten biggest clonotypes.

No treatment had been received by any patient before thyroid surgery. The study retrospectively analysed patient clinical samples collected from the early 2010s to the late 2010s using T-cell receptor beta sequencing. Sequences LGHNA (CDR1) and YSLEER (CDR2) are obtained from the germline V gene. Reading from cysteine to phenylalanine, the CDR3 counts 14 amino acids. Just the 42-base CDR3 DNA is kept, in frame starting at base 1. V loses 1 base, J loses 5 bases, and the germline ends lie 11 bases apart. The chain couples TRBV4-3 to TRBJ1-1, with the D gene uncertain. Sequenced sample: blood. The TCR sequence derives from a female donor with papillary thyroid cancer or a benign thyroid nodule (not recorded which). Some clones in this sample may be carry-over from other donors' samples. The CDR3: CASSQGPLGTEAFF. The DNA is as follows: TGCGCCAGCAGCCAAGGGCCCCTAGGAACTGAAGCTTTCTTT.